What follows are 23 T cell receptor beta chains derived from one specimen sequenced in a study of T cells in localized non-small cell lung cancer. TCRdb keeps only in-frame clones here, not all; method: immunoSEQ multiplex PCR. Of approximately 31,000 clones in the sample, roughly 78% were seen once. The material sequenced was peripheral blood, taken before any cancer treatment. Source of these receptors: a male donor aged 60 or over with stage II squamous cell lung carcinoma.

This clone was recorded only once. The chain links TRBV5-1 to TRBJ1-1; D unclear. Germline loops: CDR1 SGHRS, CDR2 YFSETQ. Trimming took off 0 bases at V and 0 bases at J, with 6 bases between the two ends. The CDR3 contains 14 residues. The CDR3: CASSLGILNTEAFF. For the CDR3, the DNA is TGCGCCAGCAGCTTGGGGATTTTGAACACTGAAGCTTTCTTT.

The chain is built from TRBV2 and TRBJ1-5, with D perhaps matching TRBD1 (5 bases). Trimming removed 11 bases at V and 0 bases at J, with 14 bases between. Germline loops: CDR1 SNHLY, CDR2 FYNNEI. The CDR3 has 14 residues. CDR3: CAVAGDPSNQPQHF. CDR3 in DNA: TGTGCCGTCGCCGGGGACCCTAGCAATCAGCCCCAGCATTTT. Full variable domain (outside the CDR3, taken from reference TRBV2 and TRBJ1-5): EPEVTQTPSHQVTQMGQEVILRCVPISNHLYFYWYRQILGQKVEFLVSFYNNEISEKSEIFDDQFSVERPDGSNFTLKIRSTKLEDSAMYFCAVAGDPSNQPQHFGDGTRLSIL.

V usage is TRBV2 and J usage is TRBJ1-6; D is undetermined. The V gene lost 5 bases and the J gene lost 8 bases, with 16 bases spanning the gap. The V gene's germline CDR1 is SNHLY and CDR2 FYNNEI. The CDR3 has 15 amino acids. The CDR3 protein is CASSPTRGWDSPLHF. CDR3 coding DNA: TGTGCCAGCAGTCCCACTAGAGGGTGGGATTCACCCCTCCACTTT.

The chain employs TRBV6-5 and TRBJ2-5, with D possibly matching TRBD2 (6 bases). Trimming removed 6 bases at V and 4 bases at J, with 9 bases between. Germline lookup yields CDR1 MNHEY and CDR2 SVGAGI. The CDR3 has 12 residues. CDR3 amino acids: CASSPGGETQYF. CDR3 nucleotide sequence: TGTGCCAGCAGCCCCGGGGGAGAGACCCAGTACTTC.

This clone was picked up one time. The V call is TRBV6-4, the J call TRBJ1-5, with D unresolved. Germline V gene data show CDR1 as MRHNA and CDR2 as SNTAGT. This CDR3 is built from 13 residues. V was cut by 3 bases and J by 4 bases, with 7 bases left in between. DNA of the CDR3: TGTGCCAGCAGTGAAGGTTTGAATCAGCCCCAGCATTTT. Translating gives CASSEGLNQPQHF.

The CDR3 DNA sequence: TGTGCCAGCAGCTTGAATCAAGATACGCAGTATTTT. Its translation: CASSLNQDTQYF. The rearrangement joins TRBV5-4 to TRBJ2-3; the D is unclear. The CDR3 runs 12 residues. Germline CDR1 is SGHNT and CDR2 is YYREEE (reference sequence). Trimming cost V 1 base and J 5 bases, with 5 bases left between them.

This chain joins TRBV18 and TRBJ1-1; D is uncertain. V was clipped by 3 bases and J by 1 base, with 12 bases between them. This CDR3 comprises 15 residues. Germline assignment: CDR1 KGHSH and CDR2 LQKENI. The CDR3 is CASSPRVETNTEAFF. CDR3 bases: TGTGCCAGCTCACCCCGGGTAGAAACGAACACTGAAGCTTTCTTT.

V is TRBV2 and J is TRBJ2-5, with 10 nucleotides matching TRBD2. The CDR3 has 15 amino acids. In germline, CDR1 is SNHLY, CDR2 FYNNEI. V trimming: 2 bases; J trimming: 5 bases; junction bases outside the gene matches: 5. The CDR3 here is CASSESGGAWETQYF. The CDR3, as DNA: TGTGCCAGCAGTGAAAGCGGGGGGGCCTGGGAGACCCAGTACTTC.

The chain recombines TRBV28 with TRBJ2-7; maybe TRBD2 (6 bases). Trimming pared 3 bases from V and 3 bases from J, leaving 18 bases between. The germline V gene encodes CDR1 MDHEN and CDR2 SYDVKM. CDR3 length: 16 residues. The CDR3 DNA reads as TGTGCCAGCAGTTTGGTCCTGGGTAGCGGTCACTACGAGCAGTACTTC. The encoded protein is CASSLVLGSGHYEQYF.

This clone was observed once. The J gene is TRBJ2-7, the V gene TRBV12-5, with 11 bases that match TRBD2. The length of the CDR3 is 21 residues. Per germline, CDR1 LGHNT and CDR2 FRNRAP. With V trimmed by 6 bases and J by 0 bases, 22 bases remained unmatched. CDR3 DNA: TGTGCTAGTGGGGACTCCTCTTCTGTCCTTGGGACTAGCGGTTTCTCCTACGAGCAGTACTTC. Translating it yields CASGDSSSVLGTSGFSYEQYF.

This clone was counted once. J is TRBJ1-1 and V is TRBV15, with TRBD1 as a possible D gene (5 bases). The CDR3 is 15 amino acids. Germline V CDR1 and CDR2: LNHNV, YYDKDF (reference sequence). The V gene lost 1 base and the J gene lost 4 bases, with 13 bases spanning the gap. In nucleotides, the CDR3 is TGTGCCACCAGCAGAGTGGGGGGTGGAGGCACTGAAGCTTTCTTT. It is translated as CATSRVGGGGTEAFF.

This clone was picked up one time. This chain connects TRBV10-3 to TRBJ1-6; a weak D match, TRBD1 (5 bases). V dropped 0 bases and J dropped 10 bases, with 13 bases sitting between them. Per germline, CDR1 ENHRY and CDR2 SYGVKD. The CDR3 covers 15 residues. The CDR3 DNA reads TGTGCCATCAGTGAGTCGCAGGGAGGGCGGTCACCCCTCCACTTT. Amino acid sequence: CAISESQGGRSPLHF.

V is TRBV11-2 and J is TRBJ2-4; D is uncertain. Germline CDR1 SGHAT, CDR2 FQNNGV. This CDR3 is built from 14 residues. Trimming shortened V by 3 bases and J by 0 bases, and 6 bases separated the two germline ends. The CDR3 region has the DNA TGTGCCAGCAGCTTCCTCCTAGCCAAAAACATTCAGTACTTC. Translating it yields CASSFLLAKNIQYF. Variable domain in full (rest from reference TRBV11-2 and TRBJ2-4): EAGVAQSPRYKIIEKRQSVAFWCNPISGHATLYWYQQILGQGPKLLIQFQNNGVVDDSQLPKDRFSAERLKGVDSTLKIQPAKLEDSAVYLCASSFLLAKNIQYFGAGTRLSVL.

V and J are TRBV15 and TRBJ2-1; TRBD1 might be the D (6 bases). Germline lookup yields CDR1 LNHNV and CDR2 YYDKDF (reference sequence). This CDR3 has 13 residues. V lost 0 bases, J lost 8 bases, and 8 bases lay in between. The CDR3 spells CATSRDQGHEQFF. The CDR3 DNA reads TGTGCCACCAGCAGAGATCAGGGGCATGAGCAGTTCTTC.

This clone showed up many times. Other DNA sequences in the same sample also yield this CDR3. The chain uses TRBV7-3 and TRBJ2-3; TRBD2 matches 15 bases. Germline trimming cut 5 bases from V and 4 bases from J; bases unmatched to any gene: 7. This CDR3 contains 17 residues. Germline assignment: CDR1 SGHTA and CDR2 FQGTGA. CDR3 coding DNA: TGTGCCAGCAGCCCCACCGGGACTAGCGGGGGGCCAGATACGCAGTATTTT. It codes for CASSPTGTSGGPDTQYF.

This chain connects TRBV6-6 to TRBJ1-1; the match to TRBD1 covers 7 bases. This CDR3 region has 14 residues. CDR1 MNHNY and CDR2 SVGAGI come from the germline V gene (reference sequence). V dropped 6 bases and J dropped 0; count of bases not matched to a gene: 4. CDR3 sequence (DNA): TGTGCCAGCAGCATCAGGGGGATGAACACTGAAGCTTTCTTT. Translating gives CASSIRGMNTEAFF.

The chain is built from TRBV11-2 and TRBJ1-1; D ambiguous. V was pared by 5 bases and J by 10 bases, with 17 bases between. Germline loops: CDR1 SGHAT, CDR2 FQNNGV. CDR3 length: 13 amino acids. The CDR3 DNA is TGTGCCAGCAGCCAACTAGCTAACAGTGCAGCTTTCTTT. This codes for CASSQLANSAAFF.

This rearrangement joins TRBV6-5 to TRBJ2-3; D might be TRBD1 (6 bases). Germline V gene lookup returns CDR1 MNHEY and CDR2 SVGAGI. The CDR3 contains 15 residues. Deletions cut 0 bases from V and 3 bases from J, with 10 bases between. The CDR3 region has the DNA TGTGCCAGCAGTTACTCCCAGGGGCGGACAGATACGCAGTATTTT. Residues: CASSYSQGRTDTQYF.

V usage is TRBV2 and J usage is TRBJ1-6; maybe TRBD1 (6 bases). The CDR3 has 14 amino acids. Germline assignment: CDR1 SNHLY and CDR2 FYNNEI. V was pared by 5 bases and J by 7 bases, with 12 bases between. CDR3 coding DNA: TGTGCCAGCAGTACAGGGAGGCGGAATTCACCCCTCCACTTT. This gives the protein CASSTGRRNSPLHF.

This sequence joins TRBV6-5 and TRBJ2-1; TRBD1 matches at 10 bases. V trimming: 4 bases; J trimming: 6 bases; junction bases outside the gene matches: 9. This CDR3 spans 16 amino acids. CDR1 MNHEY and CDR2 SVGAGI come from the germline V gene. The CDR3 DNA sequence: TGTGCCAGCAGTTCCCCCCTCCGGACAGGGGGCAATGAGCAGTTCTTC. It codes for CASSSPLRTGGNEQFF.

J is TRBJ2-7 and V is TRBV5-8, with a possible D match to TRBD1 (6 bases). V was shortened by 4 bases and J by 2 bases, with 16 bases between the two germline ends. The CDR3 sequence is 15 residues long. The V gene's germline CDR1 is SGHTS and CDR2 YDEGEE. The CDR3 is CASSDQPGATYEQYF. Written as DNA, the CDR3 is TGTGCCAGCAGCGATCAACCAGGGGCTACCTACGAGCAGTACTTC.

The CDR3 is CASNAGTASNQPQHF. The CDR3 DNA reads TGTGCCAGCAACGCCGGGACCGCGAGCAATCAGCCCCAGCATTTT. The chain employs TRBV6-5 and TRBJ1-5, with D possibly TRBD1 on 5 matching bases. V was cut by 7 bases and J by 1 base, with 14 bases left in between. The CDR3 extends over 15 amino acids. Germline V gene lookup returns CDR1 MNHEY and CDR2 SVGAGI.

The chain carries TRBV5-1 and TRBJ2-1; 11 bases are shared with TRBD2. Germline CDR1 SGHRS, CDR2 YFSETQ. The CDR3 is made up of 17 amino acids. V lost 3 bases to trimming and J lost 5 bases; unmatched junction nucleotides: 10. The CDR3 DNA reads TGCGCCAGCAGCTCCCCCTTTAGCGGGAGGGGGGACAATGAGCAGTTCTTC. Amino acid sequence: CASSSPFSGRGDNEQFF.